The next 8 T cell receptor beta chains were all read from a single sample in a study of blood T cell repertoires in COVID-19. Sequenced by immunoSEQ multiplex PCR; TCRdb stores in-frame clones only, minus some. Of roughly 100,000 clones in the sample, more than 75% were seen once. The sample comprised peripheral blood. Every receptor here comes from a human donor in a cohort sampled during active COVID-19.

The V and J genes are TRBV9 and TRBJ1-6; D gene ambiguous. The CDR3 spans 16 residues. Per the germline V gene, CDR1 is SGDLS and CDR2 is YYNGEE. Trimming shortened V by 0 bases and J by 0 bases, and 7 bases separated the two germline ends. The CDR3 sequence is CASSVAGSSYNSPLHF. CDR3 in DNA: TGTGCCAGCAGCGTAGCGGGAAGCTCCTATAATTCACCCCTCCACTTT.

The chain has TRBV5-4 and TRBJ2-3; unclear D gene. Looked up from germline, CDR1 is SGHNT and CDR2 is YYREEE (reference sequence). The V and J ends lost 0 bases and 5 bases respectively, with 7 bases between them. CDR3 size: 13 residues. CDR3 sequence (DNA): TGTGCCAGCAGCTTGGTCCAGGAAGATACGCAGTATTTT. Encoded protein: CASSLVQEDTQYF.

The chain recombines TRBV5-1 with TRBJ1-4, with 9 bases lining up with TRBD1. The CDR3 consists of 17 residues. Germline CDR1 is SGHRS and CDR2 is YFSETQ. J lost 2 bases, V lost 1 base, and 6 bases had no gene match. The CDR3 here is CASSLRTGDATNEKLFF. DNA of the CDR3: TGCGCCAGCAGCTTGAGGACAGGGGATGCGACTAATGAAAAACTGTTTTTT.

The DNA of the CDR3 is TGTGCCAGCAGCCGGACAGGTAGTTTGGTAAATCAGCCCCAGCATTTT. Translated: CASSRTGSLVNQPQHF. V and J are TRBV6-2 or TRBV6-3 and TRBJ1-5, with 7 bases that match TRBD1. CDR3 length equals 16 residues. The germline CDR1 and CDR2 sequences are MNHEY and SVGEGT. Losses at the gene ends were 6 bases for V and 4 bases for J; bases not matched to a gene: 12.

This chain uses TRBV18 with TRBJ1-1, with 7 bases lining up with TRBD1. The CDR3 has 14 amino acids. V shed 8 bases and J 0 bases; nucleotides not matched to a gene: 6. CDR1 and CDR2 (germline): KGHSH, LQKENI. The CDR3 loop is CASQGQSVNTEAFF. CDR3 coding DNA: TGTGCCAGCCAGGGACAGTCTGTGAACACTGAAGCTTTCTTT.

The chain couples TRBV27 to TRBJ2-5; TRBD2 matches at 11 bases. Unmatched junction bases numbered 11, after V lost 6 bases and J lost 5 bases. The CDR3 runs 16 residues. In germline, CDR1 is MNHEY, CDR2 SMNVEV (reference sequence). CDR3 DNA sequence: TGTGCCAGCAGGTCGGCTAGCGGGGGGCCAGGGGAGACCCAGTACTTC. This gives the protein CASRSASGGPGETQYF.

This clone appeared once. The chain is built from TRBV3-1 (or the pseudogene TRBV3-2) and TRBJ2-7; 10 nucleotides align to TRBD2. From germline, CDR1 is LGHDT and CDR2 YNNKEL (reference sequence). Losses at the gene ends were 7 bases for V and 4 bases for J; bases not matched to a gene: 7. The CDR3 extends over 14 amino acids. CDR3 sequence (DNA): TGTGCCAGCACCGGGGTAGCGGGAGGTTACGAGCAGTACTTC. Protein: CASTGVAGGYEQYF.

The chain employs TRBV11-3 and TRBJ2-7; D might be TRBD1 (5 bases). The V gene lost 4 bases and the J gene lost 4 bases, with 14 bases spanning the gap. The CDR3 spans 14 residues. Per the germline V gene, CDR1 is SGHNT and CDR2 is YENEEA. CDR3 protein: CASSSPGRVYEQYF. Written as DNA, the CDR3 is TGTGCCAGCAGCTCCCCGGGCAGGGTGTACGAGCAGTACTTC.